A selection of T cell receptor beta chains follows, all from one sample in a study of blood T cell repertoires in COVID-19. Repertoires were generated with immunoSEQ multiplex PCR, while TCRdb's copy carries only in-frame clones and drops some. The sample contains around 260,000 clones, about four fifths of which appear only once. Sequencing input: peripheral blood. The receptors stem from a woman aged 50 to 65 who had recovered from COVID-19. Each CDR3 is given with its conserved first and last residue. Fields, in order: J gene, V gene, clone size, D gene, CDR3 protein, CDR3 DNA. D genes are given only for firm matches. Some rows have no size entry. The others give once, few or many, or a class for an expanded clone.

j_call: TRBJ2-3; v_call: TRBV28; clone_size: few; d_call: -; cdr3_aa: CASSFNRDTQYF; cdr3_nt: TGTGCCAGCAGTTTTAACCGGGATACGCAGTATTTT
j_call: TRBJ2-7; v_call: TRBV18; clone_size: once; d_call: TRBD1; cdr3_aa: CASSPRRDRGYEQYF; cdr3_nt: TGTGCCAGCTCACCAAGAAGGGACAGGGGATACGAGCAGTACTTC
j_call: TRBJ1-5; v_call: TRBV28; clone_size: -; d_call: TRBD1; cdr3_aa: CASSTTGYGNQPQHF; cdr3_nt: TGTGCCAGCAGTACGACAGGGTATGGTAATCAGCCCCAGCATTTT
j_call: TRBJ2-3; v_call: TRBV14; clone_size: -; d_call: TRBD2; cdr3_aa: CASSASGSVQYF; cdr3_nt: TGTGCCAGCAGCGCGAGCGGGAGCGTGCAGTATTTT
j_call: TRBJ1-6; v_call: TRBV2; clone_size: -; d_call: -; cdr3_aa: CASSERGGHSPLHF; cdr3_nt: TGTGCCAGCAGTGAGAGGGGGGGGCATTCACCCCTCCACTTT
j_call: TRBJ1-2; v_call: TRBV6-5; clone_size: -; d_call: -; cdr3_aa: CASSYGRGGYTF; cdr3_nt: TGTGCCAGCAGTTATGGGAGGGGTGGCTACACCTTC
j_call: TRBJ2-7; v_call: TRBV18; clone_size: once; d_call: TRBD1; cdr3_aa: CASSPPGQGGYEQYF; cdr3_nt: TGTGCCAGCTCACCCCCGGGACAGGGAGGCTACGAGCAGTACTTC
j_call: TRBJ1-2; v_call: TRBV6-5; clone_size: -; d_call: TRBD1; cdr3_aa: CASSWDRGNYGYTF; cdr3_nt: TGTGCCAGTTCTTGGGACAGGGGAAACTATGGCTACACCTTC
j_call: TRBJ2-7; v_call: TRBV6-2/TRBV6-3; clone_size: -; d_call: TRBD1; cdr3_aa: CASSYRQGNYEQYF; cdr3_nt: TGTGCCAGCAGTTACAGACAGGGGAACTACGAGCAGTACTTC
j_call: TRBJ1-4; v_call: TRBV5-1; clone_size: once; d_call: TRBD1; cdr3_aa: CASRSTGSNEKLFF; cdr3_nt: TGCGCCAGCAGGTCGACAGGGAGTAATGAAAAACTGTTTTTT
j_call: TRBJ1-1; v_call: TRBV28; clone_size: few; d_call: -; cdr3_aa: CASRLRLSGNTEAFF; cdr3_nt: TGTGCCAGCAGACTAAGGCTGTCTGGGAACACTGAAGCTTTCTTT
j_call: TRBJ1-5; v_call: TRBV18; clone_size: -; d_call: -; cdr3_aa: CASSQQGNQPQHF; cdr3_nt: TGTGCCAGCTCCCAGCAGGGGAACCAGCCCCAGCATTTT